The next 17 T cell receptor beta chains were all read from a single sample in a study of OX40 agonist ivuxolimab in advanced cancers. Profiled with immunoSEQ multiplex PCR; TCRdb holds only in-frame clones, not every one. The sample comprises tens of thousands of clones, roughly nine tenths of which are singletons, and 6.5% rests with the top ten. The sample here was CD4+ or CD8+ T cells sorted from blood, taken in a trial of the OX40 agonist ivuxolimab. These TCRs come from an adult with an advanced solid tumor such as melanoma, head and neck, liver or kidney cancer.

V usage is TRBV30 and J usage is TRBJ1-1; no clear D. Trimming removed 2 bases from V and 5 bases from J, with 6 bases in between. The length of the CDR3 is 11 residues. Germline V lookup: CDR1 GTSNPN, CDR2 SVGIG (reference sequence). The CDR3 DNA is TGTGCCTGGAGTTGGGGAACTGAAGCTTTCTTT. It is translated as CAWSWGTEAFF.

This clone was observed a handful of times. This sequence joins TRBV13 and TRBJ1-2, with 8 bases that match TRBD1. The CDR3 extends over 14 amino acids. Per the germline V gene, CDR1 is PRHDT and CDR2 is FYEKMQ (reference sequence). After removal of 4 bases from V and 7 bases from J, the junction contained 8 bases not matched to a gene. CDR3 sequence: CASSWRAGGFGYTF. Written as DNA, the CDR3 is TGTGCCAGCAGCTGGCGGGCAGGGGGCTTTGGCTACACCTTC.

This clone has a single count. The chain couples TRBV6-1 to TRBJ2-7; a possible D gene is TRBD1 (6 bases). Trimming took 2 bases from V and 4 from J, leaving 18 bases between them. This CDR3 has 16 amino acids. Germline V gene sequence: CDR1 MNHNS, CDR2 SASEGT. In nucleotides, the CDR3 is TGTGCCAGCAGTGAAAAGGGGGTTCCCCCGGTTTACGAGCAGTACTTC. Protein: CASSEKGVPPVYEQYF.

The chain couples TRBV29-1 to TRBJ2-1, with TRBD1 matching over 10 bases. J lost 5 bases, V lost 2 bases, and 9 bases had no gene match. The germline CDR1 and CDR2 sequences are SQVTM and ANQGSEA. This CDR3 spans 16 amino acids. The CDR3 nucleotides read TGCAGCGTTGAATTTACGGACAGGGGGTTTGACAATGAGCAGTTCTTC. It specifies CSVEFTDRGFDNEQFF.

The chain employs TRBV30 and TRBJ2-7, with D hard to call. The CDR3 length is 11 residues. Trimming removed 5 bases at V and 4 bases at J, with 9 bases between. The germline V gene encodes CDR1 GTSNPN and CDR2 SVGIG (reference sequence). This chain's CDR3 is CAWATGYEQYF. CDR3 nucleotides: TGTGCCTGGGCGACTGGATACGAGCAGTACTTC.

This sequence joins TRBV27 and TRBJ2-7; TRBD2 might be the D (6 bases). Trimming took off 0 bases at V and 4 bases at J, with 13 bases between the two ends. Germline values: CDR1 MNHEY, CDR2 SMNVEV (reference sequence). The CDR3 sequence is 15 residues long. The CDR3 is CASSLSTSTLYEQYF. As DNA, the CDR3 is TGTGCCAGCAGTTTATCCACTAGCACCTTATACGAGCAGTACTTC.

The chain couples TRBV27 to TRBJ2-7; 8 bases match TRBD1. V lost 3 bases and J lost 3; bases outside the gene matches: 1. This CDR3 has 13 amino acids. Germline lookup yields CDR1 MNHEY and CDR2 SMNVEV (reference sequence). CDR3 sequence (DNA): TGTGCCAGCAGTTTGGGACAGGTCTACGAGCAGTACTTC. As protein: CASSLGQVYEQYF.

This clone is a singleton in its sample. The chain is built from TRBV27 and TRBJ2-7; maybe TRBD1 (5 bases). The CDR3 is 13 amino acids. The V gene lost 4 bases and the J gene lost 1 base, with 8 bases spanning the gap. CDR1 and CDR2 from the germline V gene are MNHEY and SMNVEV (reference sequence). The chain's CDR3 is CASSWGRSYEQYF. DNA of the CDR3: TGTGCCAGCAGTTGGGGCAGATCCTACGAGCAGTACTTC.

The table lists this clone with a count of one. J is TRBJ2-5 and V is TRBV30; 7 nucleotides align to TRBD2. The germline gives CDR1 GTSNPN, CDR2 SVGIG (reference sequence). CDR3 length: 18 residues. Trimming removed 2 bases from V and 1 base from J; junction bases left unmatched: 16. The CDR3: CAWSFTYFAGRAQETQYF. The CDR3 nucleotides are TGTGCCTGGAGTTTCACCTACTTTGCGGGGAGGGCCCAAGAGACCCAGTACTTC.

This chain joins TRBV27 and TRBJ2-1; tentative D call: TRBD2 (6 bases). The germline V and J ends were trimmed by 6 bases and 1 base, with 13 bases remaining between them. Germline V gene data show CDR1 as MNHEY and CDR2 as SMNVEV (reference sequence). This CDR3 comprises 15 residues. This CDR3 reads CASSPLGGSYNEQFF. DNA of the CDR3: TGTGCCAGCAGCCCACTCGGGGGTTCCTACAATGAGCAGTTCTTC.

V and J are TRBV7-9 and TRBJ1-1; unclear D gene. Trimming removed 1 base at V and 7 bases at J, with 7 bases between. Germline V CDR1 and CDR2: SEHNR, FQNEAQ (reference sequence). This CDR3 is built from 12 residues. CDR3 in DNA: TGTGCCAGCAGCTTAGGTGCAGATGAAGCTTTCTTT. Translated, it gives CASSLGADEAFF.

The rearrangement joins TRBV7-2 to TRBJ2-1; 7 nucleotides agree with TRBD2. The germline CDR1 and CDR2 sequences are SGHTA and FQGNSA. There are 11 residues in the CDR3. V lost 7 bases to trimming and J lost 10 bases; unmatched junction nucleotides: 4. CDR3 in amino acids: CASTTGGEQFF. In nucleotides, the CDR3 is TGTGCCAGCACCACGGGAGGCGAGCAGTTCTTC.

This clone was counted once. J is TRBJ2-1 and V is TRBV9, with D hard to call. CDR1 and CDR2 (germline): SGDLS, YYNGEE. This CDR3 is 11 amino acids long. The V and J ends lost 0 bases and 9 bases respectively, with 4 bases between them. CDR3 in DNA: TGTGCCAGCAGCGTAGGCGGTGAGCAGTTCTTC. This codes for CASSVGGEQFF. Full variable domain (remainder filled in from reference TRBV9 and TRBJ2-1): DSGVTQTPKHLITATGQRVTLRCSPRSGDLSVYWYQQSLDQGLQFLIQYYNGEERAKGNILERFSAQQFPDLHSELNLSSLELGDSALYFCASSVGGEQFFGPGTRLTVL.

The rearrangement uses TRBV5-1 and TRBJ1-1, with 8 bases aligning to TRBD1. V gave up 4 bases and J gave up 3 bases; unmatched junction bases: 11. Germline CDR1 SGHRS, CDR2 YFSETQ. The length of the CDR3 is 16 residues. In DNA, the CDR3 is TGCGCCAGCAGCCCCGGGACAGGTCGTTCGGACACTGAAGCTTTCTTT. This sequence encodes CASSPGTGRSDTEAFF.

The chain recombines TRBV4-2 with TRBJ1-3, with TRBD1 as a possible D gene (5 bases). The CDR3 covers 17 residues. V lost 1 base and J lost 7, with 20 bases in between. CDR1 and CDR2 (germline): LGHNA, YNFKEQ. In nucleotides, the CDR3 is TGTGCCAGCAGCCAAGTTCCTGTTCGGGACCAAGGGAACACCATATATTTT. This codes for CASSQVPVRDQGNTIYF.

This chain links TRBV7-2 with TRBJ2-2; TRBD1 might be the D (6 bases). Germline lookup yields CDR1 SGHTA and CDR2 FQGNSA. This CDR3 region has 13 residues. Trimming shortened V by 6 bases and J by 5 bases, and 10 bases separated the two germline ends. The CDR3 loop reads CASRPTGTGELFF. The CDR3 DNA reads TGTGCCAGCAGACCCACAGGGACCGGGGAGCTGTTTTTT.

V is TRBV13 and J is TRBJ2-4; TRBD2 aligns across 7 bases. The junction had 9 bases not matched to a gene; V was cut back by 4 bases and J by 3 bases. The V gene's germline CDR1 is PRHDT and CDR2 FYEKMQ (reference sequence). The CDR3 consists of 16 residues. The CDR3 DNA reads as TGTGCCAGCAGCTCCCTCGAGCGGGATGGCAAAAACATTCAGTACTTC. This sequence encodes CASSSLERDGKNIQYF.